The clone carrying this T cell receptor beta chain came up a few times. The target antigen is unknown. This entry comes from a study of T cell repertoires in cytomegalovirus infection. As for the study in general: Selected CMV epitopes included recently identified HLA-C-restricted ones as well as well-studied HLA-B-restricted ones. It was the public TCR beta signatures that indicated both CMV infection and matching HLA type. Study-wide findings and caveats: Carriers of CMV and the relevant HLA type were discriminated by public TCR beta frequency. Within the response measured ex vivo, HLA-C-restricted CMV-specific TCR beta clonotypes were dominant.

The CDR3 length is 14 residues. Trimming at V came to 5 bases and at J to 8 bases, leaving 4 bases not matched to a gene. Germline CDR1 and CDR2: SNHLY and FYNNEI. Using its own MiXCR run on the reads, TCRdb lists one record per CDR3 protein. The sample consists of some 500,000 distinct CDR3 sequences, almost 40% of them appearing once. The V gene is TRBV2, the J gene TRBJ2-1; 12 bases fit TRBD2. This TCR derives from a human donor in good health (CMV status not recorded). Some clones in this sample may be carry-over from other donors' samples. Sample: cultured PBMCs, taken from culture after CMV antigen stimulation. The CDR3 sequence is CASSRLAGVDEQFF. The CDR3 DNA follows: TGTGCCAGCAGTAGACTAGCGGGAGTGGATGAGCAGTTCTTC. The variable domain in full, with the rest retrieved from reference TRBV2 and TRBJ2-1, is EPEVTQTPSHQVTQMGQEVILRCVPISNHLYFYWYRQILGQKVEFLVSFYNNEISEKSEIFDDQFSVERPDGSNFTLKIRSTKLEDSAMYFCASSRLAGVDEQFFGPGTRLTVL.